This entry describes one T cell receptor (beta chain). Its matching antigen is unknown. In the PCR, 60 Vbeta and 13 Jbeta primers were used. TCRdb's copy holds only in-frame clones and misses some; the assay was immunoSEQ multiplex PCR. The sample gives about 100,000 clones, 75% to 90% of which show up once; roughly 2.6% is in the top ten. This sample is part of a study of cytomegalovirus exposure and HLA in healthy donors. Study-wide background: As an earlier analysis found, 150 million to 200 million T cells yielded about 120 million unique TCR beta sequences.

V lost 2 bases and J 4 bases, leaving 6 bases between the germline ends. This CDR3 spans 12 amino acids. Germline-derived CDR1 and CDR2 are ENHRY and SYGVKD. Study-level results: A later analysis reportedly identified an Asian-associated ancestry cluster as carrying fewer N-insertions than the roughly 670-donor mean.

This receptor was obtained from a man aged 35 to 55 in good health and CMV-seronegative. This sequence joins TRBV10-3 and TRBJ2-7, with D perhaps TRBD1 (6 bases). The sample comprised PBMCs. The CDR3 DNA reads TGTGCCATCAGTGAGGGACAGTACGAGCAGTACTTC. Protein: CAISEGQYEQYF.